Listed below are T cell receptor beta chains from one sample, sequenced in a study of shared clonotypes between healthy human individuals. Sequencing was performed with immunoSEQ multiplex PCR; in TCRdb, only in-frame clones are kept and a portion is missing. Among approximately 1.5 million clones listed, about 98% were seen once. The specimen sequenced was naive CD4+ T cells sorted from blood. These receptors were collected from a man younger than 45 in good health. CDR3s include the opening cysteine and the closing phenylalanine or tryptophan. The order of the fields is clone size, D gene, V gene, J gene, CDR3 DNA, CDR3 protein. The D gene is left open where the match is weak. Size values are once, few and many counts, or a class for expanded clones, and some rows have none.

>-|TRBD1|TRBV28|TRBJ2-6
TGTGCCAGCAGCATGATCACGGGACAGACTGGGGCCAACGTCCTGACTTTC
CASSMITGQTGANVLTF
>-|TRBD2|TRBV5-4|TRBJ2-7
TGTGCCAGCAGCTTGGAAACTAGCGGGAGACAAACCTACGAGCAGTACTTC
CASSLETSGRQTYEQYF
>-|-|TRBV30|TRBJ2-7
TGTGCCTGGAAAGGCGGAGACTACGAGCAGTACTTC
CAWKGGDYEQYF
>-|-|TRBV28|TRBJ2-7
TGTGCCAGCAGTTTGTCGGGAGACTGGTACGAGCAGTACTTC
CASSLSGDWYEQYF
>-|TRBD2|TRBV7-6|TRBJ2-5
TGTGCCAGCGCCCCCTCGCGGGTCCTAGCGGGAGTTGGAGAGACCCAGTACTTC
CASAPSRVLAGVGETQYF
>-|-|TRBV19|TRBJ1-5
TGTGCCAGTAGTACACCTCCGACAGGTCTCGGCACGATCGGGCAGCCCCAGCATTTT
CASSTPPTGLGTIGQPQHF
>-|-|TRBV5-6|TRBJ2-2
TGTGCCAGCAGTTGGAGAGTGTCGCTCACCGGGGAGCTGTTTTTT
CASSWRVSLTGELFF
>-|TRBD1|TRBV11-2|TRBJ2-5
TGTGCCAGCAGCTACCGGGACAGGGGCCAAGAGACCCAGTACTTC
CASSYRDRGQETQYF
>-|-|TRBV5-1|TRBJ2-7
TGCGCCAGCAGCTCTTCTACAGGGCTAGAGTTCTACGAGCAGTACTTC
CASSSSTGLEFYEQYF
>-|-|TRBV5-4|TRBJ2-5
TGTGCCAGCAGCTTGGAGAGGTTTCAAGAGACCCAGTACTTC
CASSLERFQETQYF
>few|-|TRBV5-1|TRBJ1-1
TGCGCCAGCAGCTTGGCTGGGAACACTGAAGCTTTCTTT
CASSLAGNTEAFF
>-|TRBD1|TRBV6-6|TRBJ1-2
TGTGCCAGCAGTTTACTACAGGGGGCAGGAGTCTATGGCTACACCTTC
CASSLLQGAGVYGYTF
>-|TRBD1|TRBV28|TRBJ1-2
TGTGCCAGCAGCTCGCCGGGACAGGGGGCGACTGGCTACACCTTC
CASSSPGQGATGYTF
>-|-|TRBV28|TRBJ2-7
TGTGCCAGCAGCTACCCCCGGGGGGCGACCTACGAGCAGTACTTC
CASSYPRGATYEQYF
>-|-|TRBV19|TRBJ1-1
TGTGCCAGTAGTATCTCCATCGGACAGCCGAGCACTGAAGCTTTCTTT
CASSISIGQPSTEAFF
>-|TRBD2|TRBV7-9|TRBJ2-7
TGTGCCAGCAGCCCTTCCCAGGGAGGGACCTACGAGCAGTACTTC
CASSPSQGGTYEQYF
>-|TRBD2|TRBV6-1|TRBJ2-1
TGTGCCAGCAGTGGTATAGCGGGAGGACCATCCAATGAGCAGTTCTTC
CASSGIAGGPSNEQFF
>-|-|TRBV6-6|TRBJ1-5
TGTGCCAGCAGCCGTGGACATCTCAATCAGCCCCAGCATTTT
CASSRGHLNQPQHF
>-|TRBD2|TRBV10-3|TRBJ2-2
TGTGCCATCAAGGCGGGAGGCGGGGAGCTGTTTTTT
CAIKAGGGELFF
>-|-|TRBV18|TRBJ1-4
TGTGCCAGCTCACGGTCAGGGGCGAGTCAAGAAAAACTGTTTTTT
CASSRSGASQEKLFF
>-|TRBD1|TRBV28|TRBJ1-4
TGTGCCAGCCGGGACAGGATTAATGAAAAACTGTTTTTT
CASRDRINEKLFF
>-|-|TRBV6-6|TRBJ2-3
TGTGCCAGCAGTTACCCCAATAGGGCAGATACGCAGTATTTT
CASSYPNRADTQYF
>-|TRBD1|TRBV7-9|TRBJ1-1
TGTGCCAGCAGCCCGGACAGGGCTATGAACACTGAAGCTTTCTTT
CASSPDRAMNTEAFF
>-|-|TRBV15|TRBJ1-1
TGTGCCACCAGCGCCAGGGGGAACACTGAAGCTTTCTTT
CATSARGNTEAFF